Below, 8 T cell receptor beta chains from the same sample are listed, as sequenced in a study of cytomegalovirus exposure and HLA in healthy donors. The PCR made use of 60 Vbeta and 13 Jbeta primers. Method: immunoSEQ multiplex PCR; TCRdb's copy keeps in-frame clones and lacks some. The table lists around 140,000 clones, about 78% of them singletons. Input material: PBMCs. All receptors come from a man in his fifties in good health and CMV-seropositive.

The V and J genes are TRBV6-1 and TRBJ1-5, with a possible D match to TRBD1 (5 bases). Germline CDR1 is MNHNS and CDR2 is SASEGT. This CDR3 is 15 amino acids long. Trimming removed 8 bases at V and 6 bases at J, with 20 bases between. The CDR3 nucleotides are TGTGCCAGCGGCCAGAACCCGGGGGGAATTCAGCCCCAGCATTTT. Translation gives CASGQNPGGIQPQHF.

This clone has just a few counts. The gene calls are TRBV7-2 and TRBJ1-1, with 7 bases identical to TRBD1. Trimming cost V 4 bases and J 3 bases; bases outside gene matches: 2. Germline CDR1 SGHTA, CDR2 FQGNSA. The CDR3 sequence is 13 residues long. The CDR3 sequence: CASSSGQDTEAFF. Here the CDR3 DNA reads TGTGCCAGCAGCTCCGGACAGGACACTGAAGCTTTCTTT.

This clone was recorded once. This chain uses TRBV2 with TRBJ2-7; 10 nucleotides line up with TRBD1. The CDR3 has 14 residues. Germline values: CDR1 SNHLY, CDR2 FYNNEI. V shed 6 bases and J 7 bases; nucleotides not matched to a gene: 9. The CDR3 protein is CASRSTGTGVEQYF. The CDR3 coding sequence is TGTGCCAGCAGGTCTACCGGGACAGGGGTTGAGCAGTACTTC.

In DNA, the CDR3 is TGCGCCAGCAGTCCGATTAGCGGGAGAAGCCCCTACGAGCAGTACTTC. Protein sequence: CASSPISGRSPYEQYF. The chain employs TRBV23-1 and TRBJ2-7; 9 bases are a match to TRBD2. TRBV23-1 is known as an ORF, though its function is uncertain. V lost 4 bases, J lost 2 bases, and 9 bases stayed unmatched. The CDR3 sequence is 16 residues long.

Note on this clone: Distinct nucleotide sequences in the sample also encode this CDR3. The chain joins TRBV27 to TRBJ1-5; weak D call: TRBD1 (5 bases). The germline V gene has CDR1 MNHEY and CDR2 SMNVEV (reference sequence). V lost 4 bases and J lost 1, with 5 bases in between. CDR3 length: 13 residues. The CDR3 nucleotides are TGTGCCAGCAGTTACAGGAGCAATCAGCCCCAGCATTTT. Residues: CASSYRSNQPQHF.

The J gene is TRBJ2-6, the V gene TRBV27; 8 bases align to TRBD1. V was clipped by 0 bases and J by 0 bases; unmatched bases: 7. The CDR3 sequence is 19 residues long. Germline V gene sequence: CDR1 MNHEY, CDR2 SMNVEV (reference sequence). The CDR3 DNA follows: TGTGCCAGCAGTTTATCGTTACAGGGGGGTATCTCTGGGGCCAACGTCCTGACTTTC. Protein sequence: CASSLSLQGGISGANVLTF.

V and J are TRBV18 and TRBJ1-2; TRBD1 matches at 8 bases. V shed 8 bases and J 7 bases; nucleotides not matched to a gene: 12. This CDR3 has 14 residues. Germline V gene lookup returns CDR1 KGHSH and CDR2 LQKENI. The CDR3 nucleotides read TGTGCCAGCAAAGCCGACAGGGGTGGATTTGGCTACACCTTC. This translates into CASKADRGGFGYTF.

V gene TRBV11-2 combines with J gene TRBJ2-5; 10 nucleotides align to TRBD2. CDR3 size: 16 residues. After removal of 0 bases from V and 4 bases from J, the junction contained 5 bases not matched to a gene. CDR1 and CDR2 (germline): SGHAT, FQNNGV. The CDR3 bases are TGTGCCAGCAGCTTAGATGGAGCGGGGGGGAGAGAGACCCAGTACTTC. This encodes CASSLDGAGGRETQYF.